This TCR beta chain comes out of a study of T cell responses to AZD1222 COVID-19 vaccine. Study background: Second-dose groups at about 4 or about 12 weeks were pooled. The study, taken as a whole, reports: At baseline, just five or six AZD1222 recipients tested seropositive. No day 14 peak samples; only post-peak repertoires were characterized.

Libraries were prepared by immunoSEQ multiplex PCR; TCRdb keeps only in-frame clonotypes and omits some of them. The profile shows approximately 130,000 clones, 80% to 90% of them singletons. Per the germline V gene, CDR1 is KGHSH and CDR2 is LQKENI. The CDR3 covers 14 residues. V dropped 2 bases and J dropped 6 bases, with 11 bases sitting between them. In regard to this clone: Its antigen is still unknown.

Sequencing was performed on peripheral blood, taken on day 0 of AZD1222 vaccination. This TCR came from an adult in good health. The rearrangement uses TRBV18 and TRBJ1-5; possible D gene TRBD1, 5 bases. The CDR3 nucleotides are TGTGCCAGCTCACCAAGCAGGGAGGGTCAGCCCCAGCATTTT. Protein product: CASSPSREGQPQHF.